What follows is one T cell receptor beta chain and its context. Its recognized antigen is unknown. Per-base qualities were not stored, and no clone one base away is much larger. Here V drops 4 bases and J drops 2 bases, and the junction holds 12 bases not matched to any gene. The CDR3 runs 17 residues from the cysteine to the phenylalanine. Of the read, only the CDR3 DNA is kept; its 51 bases are in frame from base 1. According to the germline V gene (reference sequence), CDR1 reads WNHNN and CDR2 reads SYGVQD. TCRbeta CDR3 regions were amplified from genomic DNA using the immunoSEQ Assay, a bias-controlled multiplex PCR. Regarding the original processing steps: The number of nucleated cells in each sample was estimated by amplification of reference gene primers within the assay. Sequence reads were collapsed and filtered to measure the absolute abundance of every unique TCRbeta CDR3 rearrangement. For each sample, productive Simpson clonality was calculated as the square root of Simpson's diversity index across productive rearrangements. TCRdb limited this immuneACCESS table to in-frame rearrangements with V and J called. A share of clones is missing; checked studies link under half to unresolved V genes, and the rest is unexplained. The DNA was the basis for D and trimming; V, J and clone size are from that table. The sample table shows about 140,000 clones, and around 83% are seen once. The ten largest clones capture almost 9% of the sample.

The sample belongs to a study of blood T cell repertoires in COVID-19 (dated by TCRdb to 2018 to 2020). Turning to the overall study: Collaborator samples came from the United States, Italy and Spain and covered acute and convalescent phases of COVID-19. Nearly every sample came with metadata listing a de-identified subject ID, COVID-19 status, age in years and sex. The material from the prospective study consisted of cDNA or gDNA derived from T cells, B-cell-depleted T cells, or PBMCs. The repertoires were released in a freely available public database intended as a resource for research on the immune response to SARS-CoV-2. Where HLA class I and class II types were available, the types were taken from metadata supplied by the sample provider, not from assay-based typing. Subjects who had been exposed to COVID-19, were actively infected with it, or had recovered from it provided the deeply sampled blood TCRbeta repertoires that made up the dataset. Samples came from the ongoing ImmuneRACE study (first 160 participants) plus 1,254 subjects from 6 global collaborators.

Overall results and qualifications from the work: How much clinical and demographic metadata was included differed by source and by participant, and the metadata was provided uncurated.

In Seattle, one collaborating source enrolled patients while the infection was active and tracked those patients longitudinally over the course of disease. Whole blood was collected in K2EDTA tubes by collaborating institutions according to the institutions' own protocols. For TCRbeta analysis, collaborators shipped samples as frozen whole blood, isolated PBMCs, or DNA extracted from either of those sample types. Input material: peripheral blood. The chain is assembled from TRBV10-1 and TRBJ2-5; TRBD1 lines up with 8 middle nucleotides. This receptor was taken from a man aged 25 to 45 with COVID-19, enrolled during active disease. The sequence in DNA is TGCGCCAGCAGTGGACAGCCGGGACAGGTCGAACAAGAGACCCAGTACTTC. Its amino acids are CASSGQPGQVEQETQYF.